These 4 T cell receptor beta chains came from one sample sequenced in a study of response to subunit inactivated influenza vaccine. TCRdb fed the RT-PCR reads into MiXCR, producing one record per CDR3 protein. The sample shows around 480,000 distinct CDR3 sequences, 16% of them seen only once. This material consisted of CD4+ T cells sorted from PBMCs, taken about 23 months after vaccination. The receptors derive from a man between 50 and 75 years old who received an inactivated influenza vaccine.

This chain links TRBV7-9 with TRBJ1-1, with D possibly TRBD1 on 5 matching bases. V was trimmed by 11 bases and J by 5 bases, leaving 12 bases between them. The germline CDR1 and CDR2 sequences are SEHNR and FQNEAQ (reference sequence). The CDR3 has 11 residues. The CDR3 is CAGGWGTEAFF. CDR3 DNA sequence: TGTGCCGGAGGGTGGGGGACTGAAGCTTTCTTT.

V and J are TRBV7-8 and TRBJ2-7, with D possibly being TRBD1 (6 bases). Trimming pared 2 bases from V and 2 bases from J, leaving 16 bases between. Germline V CDR1 and CDR2: SGHVS, FQNEAQ. The CDR3 consists of 16 residues. In DNA form, the CDR3 reads TGTGCCAGCAGCTTAATCACAGGGTCTAACCCCTACGAGCAGTACTTC. It codes for CASSLITGSNPYEQYF.

This clonotype was picked up a small number of times. CDR3 DNA: TGCGCCAGCAGCCAAGACGGGACCAATCAGCCCCAGCATTTT. Protein sequence: CASSQDGTNQPQHF. The chain is built from TRBV4-1 and TRBJ1-5; maybe TRBD1 (5 bases). Germline loops: CDR1 MGHRA, CDR2 YSYEKL. V was shortened by 0 bases and J by 3 bases, with 6 bases between the two germline ends. The CDR3 is 14 amino acids.

This chain uses TRBV20-1 with TRBJ2-7; 9 bases are shared with TRBD2. The germline gives CDR1 DFQATT, CDR2 SNEGSKA (reference sequence). V was clipped by 6 bases and J by 3 bases; unmatched bases: 9. The length of the CDR3 is 14 residues. CDR3 nucleotide sequence: TGCAGTGCAGCCGGGACTAGCCAATACTACGAGCAGTACTTC. This codes for CSAAGTSQYYEQYF.